Listed here is a single TCR beta chain. Its antigen remains unknown. Generated by immunoSEQ multiplex PCR, the TCRdb table keeps only in-frame clones and is missing some. Of roughly 10,000 clones in the sample, roughly two thirds are singletons; the top ten hold about 16%. The data were obtained in a study of CD4+ T cells in melanoma. Study results and caveats: In melanoma, neoantigen-specific CD4+ T cells reportedly differed in differentiation state.

The CDR3 has 13 amino acids. Germline loops: CDR1 LNHDA, CDR2 SQIVND (reference sequence). V gave up 3 bases and J gave up 10 bases, with 10 bases separating them. V gene TRBV19 combines with J gene TRBJ1-6, with D possibly being TRBD1 (6 bases). The sequence was obtained from a human donor with melanoma. Sequenced: cells from a culture (not recorded whether cultured in vitro). CDR3 residues: CASSINRESPLHF. Here the CDR3 DNA reads TGTGCCAGTAGTATCAACAGGGAGTCACCCCTCCACTTT.